The present TCR beta chain was sequenced within a study of shared clonotypes between healthy human individuals. The CDR3 sequence is 16 residues long. Losses at the gene ends were 5 bases for V and 5 bases for J; bases not matched to a gene: 11. CDR1 is WSHSY, CDR2 SAAADI, per germline. Free of recent acute infections or vaccinations, the donors were healthy HIV-negative adults. Nashville, Tennessee was home to all donors, who were Caucasian adults. Each cell subset's genomic DNA was divided evenly among several immunoSEQ plates. In the authors' methods: Filtering was not the same, since immunoSEQ gave junction-only sequences without quality scores. Generated by immunoSEQ multiplex PCR, the TCRdb table keeps only in-frame clones and is missing some. The V and J calls and clone size were taken over from that table, and D and trimming were inferred from the DNA. In the table there are 520,000 or so clones, 79% of which are singletons.

V usage is TRBV10-2 and J usage is TRBJ2-1; 8 nucleotides agree with TRBD1. The TCR comes from a woman between 35 and 50 years old in good health. Some clones in this sample may be carry-over from other donors' samples. The sequenced sample consisted of PBMCs. The CDR3 loop reads CASSLGWGQEDNEQFF. The DNA for the CDR3 is TGCGCCAGCAGTTTGGGGTGGGGACAGGAAGACAATGAGCAGTTCTTC.